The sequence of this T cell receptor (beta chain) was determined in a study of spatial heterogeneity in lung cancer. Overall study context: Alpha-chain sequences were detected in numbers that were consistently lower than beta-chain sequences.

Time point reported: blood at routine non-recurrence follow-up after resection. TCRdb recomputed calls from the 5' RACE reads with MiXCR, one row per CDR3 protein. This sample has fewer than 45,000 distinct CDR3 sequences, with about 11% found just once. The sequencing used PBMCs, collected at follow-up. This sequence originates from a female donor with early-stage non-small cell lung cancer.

The CDR3 bases are TGTGCCAGCAGCTTGGCACCTAGCGGAGAAGAGCAGTACTTC. Translation: CASSLAPSGEEQYF. V usage is TRBV5-5 and J usage is TRBJ2-7; TRBD2 agrees at 7 bases. CDR3 length: 14 residues. Germline trimming cut 0 bases from V and 7 bases from J; bases unmatched to any gene: 7. Per the germline V gene, CDR1 is SGHKS and CDR2 is YYEKEE (reference sequence).